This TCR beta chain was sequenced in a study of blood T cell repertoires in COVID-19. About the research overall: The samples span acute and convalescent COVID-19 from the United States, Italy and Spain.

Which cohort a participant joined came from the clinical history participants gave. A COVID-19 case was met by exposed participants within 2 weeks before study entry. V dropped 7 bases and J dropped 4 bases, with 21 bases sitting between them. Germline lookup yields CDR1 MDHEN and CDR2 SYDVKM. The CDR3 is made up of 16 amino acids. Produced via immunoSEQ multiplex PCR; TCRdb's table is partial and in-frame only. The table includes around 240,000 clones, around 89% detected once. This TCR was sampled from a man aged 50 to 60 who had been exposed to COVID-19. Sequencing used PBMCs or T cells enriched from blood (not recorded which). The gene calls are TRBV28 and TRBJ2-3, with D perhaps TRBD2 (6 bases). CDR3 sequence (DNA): TGTGCCAGCAACCTACCCGGGACTTCGGCAGCAGATACGCAGTATTTT. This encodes CASNLPGTSAADTQYF.